A single sample gave rise to the 21 T cell receptor beta chains below, sequenced in a study. TCRdb ran MiXCR on the 5' RACE reads and lists one entry per CDR3 protein. The sample contains around 11,000 distinct CDR3 sequences, about 50% of which appear only once. Input material: tumor-infiltrating naive CD4+ T cells sorted from the breast tumor. The sample's subset: naive CD4+ T cells, CD4+CD45RA+CD25-. These receptors were taken from a female donor with breast cancer.

Here the CDR3 DNA reads TGTGCCAGCAGACCTACCGGAAGTGAAGCTTTCTTT. The encoded protein is CASRPTGSEAFF. The chain couples TRBV12-3 or TRBV12-4 to TRBJ1-1; D is undetermined. The length of the CDR3 is 12 residues. Trimming took 6 bases from V and 7 from J, leaving 12 bases between them.

This chain joins TRBV5-5 and TRBJ2-4; 8 bases align to TRBD1. CDR3 size: 14 residues. Trimming cost V 0 bases and J 6 bases; bases outside gene matches: 2. CDR1 is SGHKS, CDR2 YYEKEE, per germline (reference sequence). The CDR3 sequence: CASSLGQGANIQYF. As DNA, the CDR3 is TGTGCCAGCAGCTTGGGCCAGGGGGCAAACATTCAGTACTTC.

V gene TRBV7-2 combines with J gene TRBJ2-4; a possible D gene is TRBD2 (6 bases). CDR1 is SGHTA, CDR2 FQGNSA, per germline. With 5 bases removed from V and 7 bases from J, the gap between germline ends came to 15 bases. This CDR3 comprises 14 residues. This CDR3 reads CASSQERVGNIQYF. The CDR3 DNA sequence: TGTGCCAGCAGCCAGGAGCGGGTAGGGAACATTCAGTACTTC.

The chain recombines TRBV28 with TRBJ2-3, with a possible D match to TRBD1 (6 bases). The V end lost 4 bases, the J end lost 2 bases, and 10 bases lay between the germline ends. Per the germline V gene, CDR1 is MDHEN and CDR2 is SYDVKM. This CDR3 comprises 14 residues. This CDR3 reads CASSSQGYTDTQYF. The CDR3 DNA sequence: TGTGCCAGCAGTTCTCAGGGGTACACAGATACGCAGTATTTT.

This clonotype appeared a few times. CDR3 sequence reads: CASSDREYTEAFF. CDR3 nucleotide sequence: TGTGCCAGCAGCGACAGGGAGTACACTGAAGCTTTCTTT. The V gene is TRBV27, the J gene TRBJ1-1; 7 bases map to TRBD1. V shed 6 bases and J 3 bases; nucleotides not matched to a gene: 4. The V gene's germline CDR1 is MNHEY and CDR2 SMNVEV (reference sequence). The CDR3 spans 13 residues.

Points on this clonotype: A much larger clone sits a single nucleotide away, making a read error possible. The genes are TRBV7-7 and TRBJ2-1; 11 bases line up with TRBD2. Germline V CDR1 and CDR2: SSHAT, FNYEAQ (reference sequence). The CDR3 length is 18 residues. CDR3 in amino acids: CASSQSSGRAPMNNGQFF. The CDR3 DNA reads TGTGCTAGCAGCCAGAGTAGCGGGAGGGCCCCCATGAACAATGGGCAGTTCTTC.

This chain connects TRBV7-2 to TRBJ1-5, with D hard to call. The germline V gene has CDR1 SGHTA and CDR2 FQGNSA. This CDR3 spans 13 amino acids. The V end was cut by 5 bases, the J end by 7 bases, with 12 bases between. The CDR3 DNA reads as TGTGCCAGCAGCCCCCAGCAGCTCCAGCCCCAGCATTTT. Amino acid sequence: CASSPQQLQPQHF.

In this sample, this clonotype turned up a few times. The rearrangement links TRBV6-2 or TRBV6-3 to TRBJ1-5; 8 bases agree with TRBD1. The junction had 9 bases not matched to a gene; V was cut back by 6 bases and J by 8 bases. CDR1 MNHEY and CDR2 SVGEGT come from the germline V gene. The CDR3 spans 14 residues. CDR3 nucleotides: TGTGCCAGCAGAGAGACAGGGGAGAGAAAGCCCCAGCATTTT. Translating gives CASRETGERKPQHF.

The DNA for the CDR3 is TGCAGTGCTAGAGAGGGGACAGGGACTTCACCCCTCCACTTT. It translates to CSAREGTGTSPLHF. The J gene is TRBJ1-6, the V gene TRBV20-1; 9 bases agree with TRBD1. The germline gives CDR1 DFQATT, CDR2 SNEGSKA (reference sequence). The V segment lost 0 bases and the J segment 9 bases; nucleotides outside the gene matches: 3. This CDR3 has 14 residues.

The chain recombines TRBV20-1 with TRBJ2-5, with D tentatively TRBD2 (6 bases). CDR1 DFQATT and CDR2 SNEGSKA come from the germline V gene (reference sequence). Trimming removed 5 bases from V and 5 bases from J, with 21 bases in between. The CDR3 length is 15 residues. This CDR3 is CSAGNGGSPTETQYF. In DNA, the CDR3 is TGCAGTGCTGGGAATGGGGGGAGTCCAACGGAGACCCAGTACTTC.

V is TRBV20-1 and J is TRBJ1-5, with D possibly matching TRBD1 (6 bases). CDR3 length equals 15 residues. V was cut by 3 bases and J by 4 bases, with 16 bases left in between. CDR1 is DFQATT and CDR2 is SNEGSKA in the germline V gene (reference sequence). The CDR3 is CSASLGAVGNQPQHF. The CDR3 DNA reads as TGCAGTGCTAGCCTGGGGGCGGTCGGGAATCAGCCCCAGCATTTT.

The rearrangement uses TRBV20-1 and TRBJ2-1; 9 bases map to TRBD1. CDR1 DFQATT and CDR2 SNEGSKA come from the germline V gene (reference sequence). The CDR3 consists of 16 residues. Trimming took 5 bases from V and 3 from J; bases not matched to a gene: 11. This CDR3 reads CSADQTGTGRYNEQFF. The CDR3 DNA reads as TGCAGTGCTGATCAAACCGGGACAGGGCGCTACAATGAGCAGTTCTTC.

The rearrangement uses TRBV29-1 and TRBJ2-2; TRBD2 might be the D (5 bases). There are 13 residues in the CDR3. Trimming shortened V by 7 bases and J by 4 bases, and 13 bases separated the two germline ends. Germline values: CDR1 SQVTM, CDR2 ANQGSEA. The CDR3 loop is CSAKDYLTGELFF. Here the CDR3 DNA reads TGCAGCGCCAAAGACTATCTCACCGGGGAGCTGTTTTTT.

This clonotype turned up a few times. V usage is TRBV6-1 and J usage is TRBJ2-3; 7 positions match TRBD2. Looked up from germline, CDR1 is MNHNS and CDR2 is SASEGT. CDR3 length: 17 amino acids. Trimming cost V 2 bases and J 4 bases; bases outside gene matches: 12. The CDR3 spells CASSEIVAGAGSDTQYF. DNA for the CDR3: TGTGCCAGCAGTGAAATCGTCGCGGGAGCGGGATCAGATACGCAGTATTTT.

The J gene is TRBJ2-5, the V gene TRBV6-1, with TRBD2 matching over 8 bases. From germline, CDR1 is MNHNS and CDR2 SASEGT. The CDR3 loop spans 16 amino acids. V shed 6 bases, J shed 5 bases, and the junction held 14 bases outside the gene matches. The CDR3 DNA is TGTGCCAGCAGGGAGCCTAGCGGGTCTTCCGGGGAGACCCAGTACTTC. Translation gives CASREPSGSSGETQYF.

The chain is built from TRBV10-3 and TRBJ2-1; D may be TRBD1 (5 bases). Germline V gene sequence: CDR1 ENHRY, CDR2 SYGVKD. The germline V and J ends were trimmed by 11 bases and 7 bases, with 12 bases remaining between them. The CDR3 contains 11 residues. CDR3 protein: CAVRQSNEQFF. In nucleotides, the CDR3 is TGTGCCGTCCGACAGTCTAATGAGCAGTTCTTC.

The CDR3 loop is CSVTVGPETQYF. The CDR3 coding sequence is TGCAGCGTTACGGTGGGACCAGAGACCCAGTACTTC. The chain has TRBV29-1 and TRBJ2-5; D tentatively fits TRBD1 or TRBD2 (5 bases each). The CDR3 covers 12 residues. Per germline, CDR1 SQVTM and CDR2 ANQGSEA. The V end lost 5 bases, the J end lost 4 bases, and 11 bases lay between the germline ends.

About this clonotype: One junction end does not reproduce the germline sequence, and a read error may be involved. This chain joins TRBV25-1 and TRBJ2-1; D ambiguous. CDR3 length: 18 amino acids. Germline assignment: CDR1 MGHDK and CDR2 SYGVNS. CDR3 in DNA: TGTGCCAGTAGCTCTGTTGGCTCAACAAGGAGCTCCTACAATGAGCGGTTCTTC. Its translation is CASSSVGSTRSSYNERFF.

This chain links TRBV5-3 with TRBJ1-2; 10 bases align to TRBD1. TRBV5-3 is annotated as an ORF whose role is uncertain. V shed 6 bases, J shed 1 base, and the junction held 12 bases outside the gene matches. The CDR3 loop spans 17 amino acids. As DNA, the CDR3 is TGTGCCAGAATGGGACTCAGTCGGACAGGGGGTAACTATGGCTACACCTTC. It codes for CARMGLSRTGGNYGYTF.

This clonotype was seen once. The J gene is TRBJ2-1, the V gene TRBV5-1, with TRBD2 matching 9 bases. CDR1 and CDR2 (germline): SGHRS, YFSETQ. The CDR3 is made up of 16 amino acids. The trim removed 0 bases at V and 7 bases at J, leaving 8 bases unmatched. The CDR3 region is CASSLAGAGGMNEQFF. The DNA for the CDR3 is TGCGCCAGCAGCTTGGCCGGGGCGGGAGGGATGAATGAGCAGTTCTTC.

V and J are TRBV20-1 and TRBJ2-7; unclear D gene. This CDR3 has 12 residues. The germline CDR1 and CDR2 sequences are DFQATT and SNEGSKA (reference sequence). The V gene lost 0 bases and the J gene lost 3 bases, with 6 bases spanning the gap. The DNA for the CDR3 is TGCAGTGCTAGAGACCCGAACTACGAGCAGTACTTC. Its translation is CSARDPNYEQYF.